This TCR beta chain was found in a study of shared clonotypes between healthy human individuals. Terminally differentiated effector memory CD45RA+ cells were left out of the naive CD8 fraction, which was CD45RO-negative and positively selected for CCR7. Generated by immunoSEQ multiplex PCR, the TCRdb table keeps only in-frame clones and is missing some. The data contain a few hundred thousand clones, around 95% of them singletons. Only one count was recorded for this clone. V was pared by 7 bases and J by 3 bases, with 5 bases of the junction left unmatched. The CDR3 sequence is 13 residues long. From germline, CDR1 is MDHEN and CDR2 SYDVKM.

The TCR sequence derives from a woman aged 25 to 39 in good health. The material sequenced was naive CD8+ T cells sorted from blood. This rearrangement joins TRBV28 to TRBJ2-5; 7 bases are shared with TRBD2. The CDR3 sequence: CASTRGSKETQYF. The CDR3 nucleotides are TGTGCCAGCACTCGCGGGAGTAAAGAGACCCAGTACTTC.